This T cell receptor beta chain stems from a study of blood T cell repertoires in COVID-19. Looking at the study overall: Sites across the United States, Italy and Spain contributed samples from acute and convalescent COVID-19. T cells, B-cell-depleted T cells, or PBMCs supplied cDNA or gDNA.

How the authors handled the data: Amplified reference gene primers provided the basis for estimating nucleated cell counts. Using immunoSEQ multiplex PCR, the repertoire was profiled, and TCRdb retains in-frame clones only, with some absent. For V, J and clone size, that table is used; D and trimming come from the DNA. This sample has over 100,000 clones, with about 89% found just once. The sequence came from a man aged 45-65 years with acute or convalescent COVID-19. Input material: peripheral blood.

CDR3 sequence (DNA): TGTGCCAGCTCACCTATAACAGGGGGCCATGGCTACACCTTC. Its translation is CASSPITGGHGYTF. The V and J genes are TRBV18 and TRBJ1-2; TRBD1 matches 9 bases. Trimming at V came to 3 bases and at J to 6 bases, leaving 5 bases not matched to a gene. Looked up from germline, CDR1 is KGHSH and CDR2 is LQKENI. CDR3 length: 14 residues.